The 26 T cell receptor beta chains reported below all come from one sample, sequenced in a study of lymphopenia after photon versus proton radiotherapy (dated 2019 in TCRdb). The library relied on the immunoSEQ multiplex PCR assay. Sourced from immuneACCESS, this table was stored by TCRdb with only in-frame sequences that have V and J called. A share of the clones is absent; for the studies checked, an unresolved V gene accounts for under half, and the remainder has no known explanation. This sample gives some 76,000 clones in total; under 95% of them show up just once. The top ten constitute about 2% of the sample. This specimen consisted of peripheral blood, obtained from a patient treated with photon-based radiotherapy. The receptors were sampled from a woman aged 35 to 49 with cholangiocarcinoma.

This clone has only one observation. The chain recombines TRBV5-1 with TRBJ2-7, with 10 bases aligning to TRBD2. The CDR3 covers 15 residues. V dropped 5 bases and J dropped 1; count of bases not matched to a gene: 6. The germline CDR1 and CDR2 sequences are SGHRS and YFSETQ. The DNA for the CDR3 is TGCGCCAGCAGACCCGGGACTAGCGATTCCTACGAGCAGTACTTC. Translated, it gives CASRPGTSDSYEQYF.

The chain couples TRBV7-9 to TRBJ2-7; 12 nucleotides agree with TRBD2. This CDR3 region has 15 residues. Germline values: CDR1 SEHNR, CDR2 FQNEAQ (reference sequence). The V and J ends lost 1 base and 6 bases, in that order; junction bases with no gene match: 4. CDR3 nucleotides: TGTGCCAGCAGCTTAGTGTCTAGCGGGAGGGCCGAGCAGTACTTC. Translated, it gives CASSLVSSGRAEQYF.

The chain carries TRBV11-2 and TRBJ1-1; D is unresolved. Germline V lookup: CDR1 SGHAT, CDR2 FQNNGV. Trimming stripped 0 bases from V and 7 bases from J, with 9 bases between. This CDR3 region has 13 residues. CDR3 DNA sequence: TGTGCCAGCAGCTTAGAGCGGGCAGTTGAAGCTTTCTTT. Translated, it gives CASSLERAVEAFF.

V gene TRBV28 combines with J gene TRBJ1-2, with 7 bases that match TRBD1. The V and J ends lost 4 bases and 4 bases, in that order; junction bases with no gene match: 6. Looked up from germline, CDR1 is MDHEN and CDR2 is SYDVKM. This CDR3 spans 14 amino acids. The CDR3 reads CASSSRDRVYGYTF. The CDR3 region has the DNA TGTGCCAGCAGTTCCCGGGACAGAGTCTATGGCTACACCTTC.

The chain couples TRBV27 to TRBJ1-4; D is unclear. This CDR3 has 15 residues. Germline values: CDR1 MNHEY, CDR2 SMNVEV (reference sequence). Trimming took 8 bases from V and 7 from J, leaving 20 bases between them. In nucleotides, the CDR3 is TGTGCCAGCCGCCCCGACCATGGGTCGATTGAAAAACTGTTTTTT. Translated, it gives CASRPDHGSIEKLFF.

The chain uses TRBV19 and TRBJ1-1, with D possibly being TRBD1 (5 bases). The CDR3 is 16 residues long. CDR1 and CDR2 (germline): LNHDA, SQIVND (reference sequence). Trimming removed 1 base at V and 0 bases at J, with 12 bases between. The CDR3 DNA follows: TGTGCCAGTAGTATAGGTTTCTCACAGGTGAACACTGAAGCTTTCTTT. Protein product: CASSIGFSQVNTEAFF.

The chain couples TRBV5-1 to TRBJ1-3; D gene ambiguous. The CDR3 sequence is 14 residues long. Trimming removed 0 bases at V and 0 bases at J, with 4 bases between. CDR1 SGHRS and CDR2 YFSETQ come from the germline V gene. The CDR3 sequence: CASSLAASGNTIYF. The CDR3 bases are TGCGCCAGCAGCTTGGCGGCCTCTGGAAACACCATATATTTT.

This clone was counted a single time. The chain is built from TRBV25-1 and TRBJ1-2; tentative D call: TRBD1 (5 bases). The V gene's germline CDR1 is MGHDK and CDR2 SYGVNS. Trimming removed 11 bases at V and 4 bases at J, with 14 bases between. There are 12 residues in the CDR3. The CDR3 region has the DNA TGTGCCTCCACGGCAGGGACCTATGGCTACACCTTC. It yields the protein CASTAGTYGYTF.

By share, this clone counts as medium-sized. V gene TRBV29-1 combines with J gene TRBJ1-1; D gene uncertain. Per the germline V gene, CDR1 is SQVTM and CDR2 is ANQGSEA. This CDR3 has 11 amino acids. Trimming stripped 4 bases from V and 0 bases from J, with 3 bases between. CDR3 DNA sequence: TGCAGCGTTGTGATGAACACTGAAGCTTTCTTT. Its protein is CSVVMNTEAFF. Using reference TRBV29-1 and TRBJ1-1 for the parts outside the CDR3, the full variable domain is SAVISQKPSRDICQRGTSLTIQCQVDSQVTMMFWYRQQPGQSLTLIATANQGSEATYESGFVIDKFPISRPNLTFSTLTVSNMSPEDSSIYLCSVVMNTEAFFGQGTRLTVV.

V is TRBV28 and J is TRBJ1-2, with D perhaps matching TRBD1 (6 bases). V lost 4 bases, J lost 7 bases, and 19 bases lay in between. The germline V gene has CDR1 MDHEN and CDR2 SYDVKM. This CDR3 region has 15 residues. CDR3: CASSSTDSTGFGYTF. The CDR3 region has the DNA TGTGCCAGCAGTTCAACAGACTCAACAGGGTTTGGCTACACCTTC.

The rearrangement uses TRBV10-3 and TRBJ2-7; weak D call: TRBD2 (6 bases). V lost 3 bases and J lost 3, with 9 bases in between. The CDR3 runs 13 residues. CDR1 ENHRY and CDR2 SYGVKD come from the germline V gene. CDR3 DNA: TGTGCCATCAGTGATATGGGAGGCTACGAGCAGTACTTC. Protein sequence: CAISDMGGYEQYF.

This rearrangement joins TRBV6-1 to TRBJ1-5; the D gene is possibly TRBD1 (5 bases). Germline V gene sequence: CDR1 MNHNS, CDR2 SASEGT. V gave up 8 bases and J gave up 0 bases, with 5 bases separating them. The CDR3 extends over 12 amino acids. CDR3 protein: CASGTSNQPQHF. CDR3 bases: TGTGCCAGCGGGACTAGCAATCAGCCCCAGCATTTT.

The rearrangement joins TRBV7-9 to TRBJ2-3, with 14 bases that match TRBD2. V lost 5 bases to trimming and J lost 2 bases; unmatched junction nucleotides: 9. The germline CDR1 and CDR2 sequences are SEHNR and FQNEAQ (reference sequence). This CDR3 is 18 amino acids long. This chain's CDR3 is CASSPGTSGSINTDTQYF. In DNA, the CDR3 is TGTGCCAGCAGCCCCGGGACTAGCGGGAGTATTAACACAGATACGCAGTATTTT.

The chain uses TRBV27 and TRBJ2-7; 10 nucleotides align to TRBD1. The CDR3 totals 17 residues. V was pared by 5 bases and J by 0 bases, with 10 bases of the junction left unmatched. CDR1 and CDR2 from the germline V gene are MNHEY and SMNVEV (reference sequence). CDR3 protein: CASSHGTGVAGSYEQYF. The CDR3 DNA sequence: TGTGCCAGCAGTCACGGGACAGGGGTAGCAGGCTCCTACGAGCAGTACTTC.

The chain couples TRBV14 to TRBJ1-3, with 7 bases fitting TRBD1. The CDR3 loop spans 16 amino acids. Trimming removed 4 bases from V and 0 bases from J; junction bases left unmatched: 6. Germline V gene data show CDR1 as SGHDN and CDR2 as FVKESK. CDR3 nucleotide sequence: TGTGCCAGCAGCCCAGGGACAGCGTTCTCTGGAAACACCATATATTTT. This gives the protein CASSPGTAFSGNTIYF.

V usage is TRBV19 and J usage is TRBJ2-2; 13 bases are a match to TRBD2. In germline, CDR1 is LNHDA, CDR2 SQIVND (reference sequence). This CDR3 spans 14 amino acids. With V trimmed by 3 bases and J by 8 bases, 0 bases remained unmatched. CDR3 bases: TGTGCCAGTAGTATGACTAGCGGGAGGGGGGAGCTGTTTTTT. It specifies CASSMTSGRGELFF.

The chain recombines TRBV19 with TRBJ2-2, with 13 nucleotides matching TRBD2. This CDR3 contains 17 residues. V shed 8 bases and J 4 bases; nucleotides not matched to a gene: 10. Germline values: CDR1 LNHDA, CDR2 SQIVND (reference sequence). CDR3 region: CASRAGTSGDSTGELFF. CDR3 bases: TGTGCCAGTCGGGCCGGGACTAGCGGGGATTCCACCGGGGAGCTGTTTTTT.

This clone was counted once. J is TRBJ2-5 and V is TRBV5-1; a weak D match, TRBD1 (5 bases). The CDR3 runs 13 residues. V lost 7 bases, J lost 1 base, and 11 bases lay in between. The V gene's germline CDR1 is SGHRS and CDR2 YFSETQ. CDR3 amino acids: CASAPRGQETQYF. DNA of the CDR3: TGCGCCAGCGCTCCAAGGGGCCAAGAGACCCAGTACTTC.

This clone has just one count. The rearrangement links TRBV9 to TRBJ1-5; D gene uncertain. CDR1 is SGDLS and CDR2 is YYNGEE in the germline V gene. V was trimmed by 0 bases and J by 3 bases, leaving 10 bases between them. The length of the CDR3 is 15 residues. This CDR3 reads CASSVEVLDNQPQHF. CDR3 nucleotides: TGTGCCAGCAGCGTAGAGGTCTTGGACAATCAGCCCCAGCATTTT.

A note on this clone: A read error may account for a junction end that differs from germline. For the CDR3, the DNA is TGCCGCCCCCCTAATAAGGCCCTCCACTTT. Its translation is CRPPNKALHF. The chain employs TRBV30 and TRBJ1-6, with unresolved D. The CDR3 covers 10 residues. CDR1 and CDR2 from the germline V gene are GTSNPN and SVGIG (reference sequence).

This chain uses TRBV10-2 with TRBJ1-1, with D possibly being TRBD1 (6 bases). The CDR3 sequence is 12 residues long. Germline CDR1 is WSHSY and CDR2 is SAAADI. Trimming cost V 3 bases and J 9 bases, with 11 bases left between them. The DNA for the CDR3 is TGCGCCAGCAGTGACCCAGGGACACAAGCTTTCTTT. Encoded protein: CASSDPGTQAFF.

The chain joins TRBV27 to TRBJ2-7; 7 bases are a match to TRBD2. The V segment lost 6 bases and the J segment 2 bases; nucleotides outside the gene matches: 7. This CDR3 is built from 14 residues. CDR1 and CDR2 from the germline V gene are MNHEY and SMNVEV (reference sequence). DNA for the CDR3: TGTGCCAGCAGGACTAGCAGTGCTACCTACGAGCAGTACTTC. This sequence encodes CASRTSSATYEQYF.

The gene calls are TRBV2 and TRBJ2-1; 9 nucleotides line up with TRBD2. Germline CDR1 SNHLY, CDR2 FYNNEI. J was trimmed by 8 bases and V by 7 bases; bases with no gene match: 9. CDR3 length: 14 residues. CDR3 DNA sequence: TGTGCCAGCAACTTTGCGGGAGGGCCCGATGAGCAGTTCTTC. It yields the protein CASNFAGGPDEQFF. The whole variable domain, remainder taken from reference TRBV2 and TRBJ2-1, is EPEVTQTPSHQVTQMGQEVILRCVPISNHLYFYWYRQILGQKVEFLVSFYNNEISEKSEIFDDQFSVERPDGSNFTLKIRSTKLEDSAMYFCASNFAGGPDEQFFGPGTRLTVL.

The chain combines TRBV25-1 with TRBJ2-7; possibly TRBD2 for D (6 bases). The germline gives CDR1 MGHDK, CDR2 SYGVNS. V was pared by 1 base and J by 7 bases, with 17 bases between. The CDR3 runs 15 residues. Written as DNA, the CDR3 is TGTGCCAGCAGTGAATTTGGACGGGAGACTGAGGAGCAGTACTTC. Its translation is CASSEFGRETEEQYF.

The J gene is TRBJ2-6, the V gene TRBV7-9; 9 bases fit TRBD1. CDR3 length: 17 amino acids. CDR1 is SEHNR, CDR2 FQNEAQ, per germline (reference sequence). Trimming removed 4 bases from V and 0 bases from J; junction bases left unmatched: 4. CDR3 sequence (DNA): TGTGCCAGCAGCTCCCGGGACAGGGCCTCTGGGGCCAACGTCCTGACTTTC. Translating it yields CASSSRDRASGANVLTF.

This chain joins TRBV19 and TRBJ2-5; 7 bases are shared with TRBD1. CDR1 is LNHDA, CDR2 SQIVND, per germline (reference sequence). V shed 6 bases and J 5 bases; nucleotides not matched to a gene: 3. CDR3 length: 12 residues. The CDR3 region has the DNA TGTGCCAGTAGCTCACAGGGGGAGACCCAGTACTTC. It is translated as CASSSQGETQYF. Drawing the rest from reference TRBV19 and TRBJ2-5, the complete variable domain is DGGITQSPKYLFRKEGQNVTLSCEQNLNHDAMYWYRQDPGQGLRLIYYSQIVNDFQKGDIAEGYSVSREKKESFPLTVTSAQKNPTAFYLCASSSQGETQYFGPGTRLLVL.